The 24 T cell receptor beta chains given below trace back to one sample, sequenced in a study of blood T cell repertoires in COVID-19 (dated by TCRdb to 2019 to 2021). The protocol used for the library was the immunoSEQ multiplex PCR assay. This is the immuneACCESS table as TCRdb keeps it, with only in-frame sequences that have V and J called. A part of the clones is gone; compared with another copy, unresolved V genes explain less than half, and the rest is unexplained. The sample contains 100,000 to 120,000 clones, 81% of them found a single time. The top ten clonotypes cover 9.4% of the sample. The sample was peripheral blood. These receptor sequences come from a woman between 70 and 85 years old with acute or convalescent COVID-19.

V gene TRBV6-1 combines with J gene TRBJ1-4; D remains unclear. The V gene's germline CDR1 is MNHNS and CDR2 SASEGT. The CDR3 spans 14 residues. The ends were cut back, 1 base at V and 7 bases at J, with 10 bases in the middle. This CDR3 reads CASSEGRVVEKLFF. The CDR3 nucleotides are TGTGCCAGCAGTGAAGGGCGGGTGGTTGAAAAACTGTTTTTT.

In this sample, this clone turned up once. The chain combines TRBV2 with TRBJ1-1; no reliable D call. Germline V CDR1 and CDR2: SNHLY, FYNNEI. This CDR3 has 15 amino acids. Deletions cut 3 bases from V and 4 bases from J, with 15 bases between. The CDR3 protein is CASSEGLGGITEAFF. The CDR3 DNA sequence: TGTGCCAGCAGTGAGGGATTAGGAGGTATCACTGAAGCTTTCTTT.

Only a few counts were recorded for this clone. The chain joins TRBV27 to TRBJ1-5; 9 bases align to TRBD1. The V gene's germline CDR1 is MNHEY and CDR2 SMNVEV (reference sequence). The trim removed 6 bases at V and 5 bases at J, leaving 14 bases unmatched. The CDR3 has 17 amino acids. The CDR3 is CASSSPSGTGIHQPQHF. CDR3 bases: TGTGCCAGCAGCTCCCCTTCCGGGACAGGGATCCATCAGCCCCAGCATTTT.

V is TRBV19 and J is TRBJ2-2, with 8 bases identical to TRBD2. The CDR3 is 15 residues long. In germline, CDR1 is LNHDA, CDR2 SQIVND (reference sequence). With 6 bases clipped from V and 3 bases from J, the junction kept 6 bases outside the gene matches. In nucleotides, the CDR3 is TGTGCCAGTAGCGGGACGGGGGGGGACACCGGGGAGCTGTTTTTT. It encodes CASSGTGGDTGELFF. Looking up the rest from reference TRBV19 and TRBJ2-2 gives the full variable domain: DGGITQSPKYLFRKEGQNVTLSCEQNLNHDAMYWYRQDPGQGLRLIYYSQIVNDFQKGDIAEGYSVSREKKESFPLTVTSAQKNPTAFYLCASSGTGGDTGELFFGEGSRLTVL.

The V and J genes are TRBV6-2 or TRBV6-3 and TRBJ2-1; 9 positions agree with TRBD1. V lost 5 bases, J lost 4 bases, and 12 bases stayed unmatched. The CDR3 spans 17 residues. The germline V gene has CDR1 MNHEY and CDR2 SVGEGT. CDR3 sequence (DNA): TGTGCCAGCAGTAAAATTACCGGGACAGGGATTTACAATGAGCAGTTCTTC. Protein sequence: CASSKITGTGIYNEQFF.

The chain joins TRBV6-2 or TRBV6-3 to TRBJ1-1, with D possibly being TRBD1 (6 bases). The V and J ends lost 5 bases and 6 bases respectively, with 16 bases between them. This CDR3 is built from 14 residues. The germline CDR1 and CDR2 sequences are MNHEY and SVGEGT. CDR3 in DNA: TGTGCCAGCAGTCAACAGGGAATCCAGGCTGAAGCTTTCTTT. Protein: CASSQQGIQAEAFF.

This clone was observed once. The chain joins TRBV2 to TRBJ1-2, with 9 positions matching TRBD1. This CDR3 is built from 15 residues. V lost 4 bases, J lost 8 bases, and 11 bases stayed unmatched. CDR1 and CDR2 (germline): SNHLY, FYNNEI. The CDR3 is CASSGQGVDGVGYTF. The CDR3 DNA reads TGTGCCAGCAGTGGACAGGGGGTAGACGGCGTAGGCTACACCTTC.

V and J are TRBV28 and TRBJ1-5, with TRBD1 as a possible D gene (5 bases). The germline V gene has CDR1 MDHEN and CDR2 SYDVKM. The CDR3 has 18 residues. V was pared by 4 bases and J by 2 bases, with 21 bases between. The CDR3 nucleotides are TGTGCCAGCAGTTCCCGGGTCGGGGGGGGATACGGCAATCAGCCCCAGCATTTT. Translated, it gives CASSSRVGGGYGNQPQHF. Based on the CDR3 plus reference TRBV28 and TRBJ1-5, the full variable domain is DVKVTQSSRYLVKRTGEKVFLECVQDMDHENMFWYRQDPGLGLRLIYFSYDVKMKEKGDIPEGYSVSREKKERFSLILESASTNQTSMYLCASSSRVGGGYGNQPQHFGDGTRLSIL.

Here the CDR3 reads CASSSHDRNTEAFF. The CDR3, as DNA: TGTGCCAGCAGTTCCCATGACAGAAACACTGAAGCTTTCTTT. This sequence joins TRBV27 and TRBJ1-1; perhaps TRBD1 as D (5 bases). The germline CDR1 and CDR2 sequences are MNHEY and SMNVEV (reference sequence). There are 14 residues in the CDR3. The germline V and J ends were trimmed by 4 bases and 2 bases, with 11 bases remaining between them.

This clone was observed a single time. The chain recombines TRBV9 with TRBJ2-2; 8 bases agree with TRBD1. This CDR3 has 16 amino acids. V lost 3 bases, J lost 2 bases, and 6 bases stayed unmatched. The germline V gene encodes CDR1 SGDLS and CDR2 YYNGEE. This chain's CDR3 is CASSDPGGPNTGELFF. The CDR3 nucleotides read TGTGCCAGCAGCGACCCAGGGGGCCCTAACACCGGGGAGCTGTTTTTT.

Only a few counts were recorded for this clone. The V call is TRBV19, the J call TRBJ2-2; 7 bases map to TRBD1. Trimming removed 8 bases from V and 6 bases from J; junction bases left unmatched: 6. The germline CDR1 and CDR2 sequences are LNHDA and SQIVND (reference sequence). The length of the CDR3 is 13 residues. The CDR3 DNA sequence: TGTGCCAGTGCCCAGACAGGGCCCGGGGAGCTGTTTTTT. Protein: CASAQTGPGELFF.

This chain joins TRBV7-6 and TRBJ2-3; 8 nucleotides line up with TRBD1. The length of the CDR3 is 16 residues. Per germline, CDR1 SGHVS and CDR2 FNYEAQ. V shed 8 bases, J shed 1 base, and the junction held 11 bases outside the gene matches. CDR3 protein: CASAPSPGQGTDTQYF. DNA for the CDR3: TGTGCCAGCGCCCCCTCCCCGGGACAGGGCACAGATACGCAGTATTTT.

The J gene is TRBJ1-2, the V gene TRBV15; TRBD1 matches at 7 bases. Germline V gene sequence: CDR1 LNHNV, CDR2 YYDKDF (reference sequence). The CDR3 covers 15 residues. V gave up 4 bases and J gave up 4 bases; unmatched junction bases: 9. The DNA for the CDR3 is TGTGCCACCAGCACACAAACAGGGGCGGCCTATGGCTACACCTTC. Protein: CATSTQTGAAYGYTF.

For the CDR3, the DNA is TGCAGCGTCGCCCGGACAGGGAACTATGGCTACACCTTC. Amino acid sequence: CSVARTGNYGYTF. This sequence joins TRBV29-1 and TRBJ1-2, with 8 positions matching TRBD1. With 6 bases clipped from V and 2 bases from J, the junction kept 5 bases outside the gene matches. Germline CDR1 and CDR2: SQVTM and ANQGSEA. The CDR3 totals 13 residues.

The gene calls are TRBV3-1 (or the pseudogene TRBV3-2) and TRBJ1-3, with a possible D match to TRBD1 (5 bases). V was pared by 1 base and J by 2 bases, with 6 bases between. Looked up from germline, CDR1 is LGHDT and CDR2 is YNNKEL (reference sequence). The CDR3 sequence is 14 residues long. This CDR3 is CASSQVGAGNTIYF. CDR3 coding DNA: TGTGCCAGCAGCCAAGTAGGGGCTGGAAACACCATATATTTT.

The chain employs TRBV29-1 and TRBJ2-1, with D uncertain. Trimming pared 6 bases from V and 7 bases from J, leaving 10 bases between. Looked up from germline, CDR1 is SQVTM and CDR2 is ANQGSEA. The CDR3 extends over 11 amino acids. Here the CDR3 DNA reads TGCAGCGTCACGGTGGTGAATGAGCAGTTCTTC. Protein sequence: CSVTVVNEQFF.

This chain links TRBV9 with TRBJ2-6; D is possibly TRBD1 (5 bases). V was shortened by 0 bases and J by 2 bases, with 6 bases between the two germline ends. There are 15 residues in the CDR3. Germline V gene data show CDR1 as SGDLS and CDR2 as YYNGEE. The CDR3 nucleotides are TGTGCCAGCAGCGTAGCAGGGACTGGGGCCAACGTCCTGACTTTC. Its protein product is CASSVAGTGANVLTF.

This clone came up a few times. The rearrangement uses TRBV5-1 and TRBJ1-1; 8 bases match TRBD1. J lost 8 bases, V lost 0 bases, and 6 bases had no gene match. Germline CDR1 and CDR2: SGHRS and YFSETQ. The CDR3 totals 14 residues. In DNA form, the CDR3 reads TGCGCCAGCAGCTTGGGTCAGGGGGCGCCGGAAGCTTTCTTT. Amino acids: CASSLGQGAPEAFF. Complete variable domain (other parts from reference TRBV5-1 and TRBJ1-1): KAGVTQTPRYLIKTRGQQVTLSCSPISGHRSVSWYQQTPGQGLQFLFEYFSETQRNKGNFPGRFSGRQFSNSRSEMNVSTLELGDSALYLCASSLGQGAPEAFFGQGTRLTVV.

V is TRBV19 and J is TRBJ2-2, with D possibly matching TRBD1 (8 bases). The CDR3 is 17 residues long. V was trimmed by 3 bases and J by 5 bases, leaving 19 bases between them. The germline V gene encodes CDR1 LNHDA and CDR2 SQIVND (reference sequence). The CDR3 reads CASSITGGFGGTGELFF. CDR3 DNA: TGTGCCAGTAGTATCACAGGGGGATTCGGGGGGACCGGGGAGCTGTTTTTT.

The chain links TRBV7-2 to TRBJ1-2, with D perhaps matching TRBD1 (6 bases). CDR1 is SGHTA, CDR2 FQGNSA, per germline. The CDR3 has 16 residues. Trimming took off 2 bases at V and 4 bases at J, with 17 bases between the two ends. In nucleotides, the CDR3 is TGTGCCAGCAGCTTAAGATCCGACAGGTCTCTCTATGGCTACACCTTC. Its translation: CASSLRSDRSLYGYTF.

J is TRBJ2-7 and V is TRBV6-2 or TRBV6-3, with no clear D. Germline loops: CDR1 MNHEY, CDR2 SVGEGT. The V and J ends lost 4 bases and 6 bases respectively, with 7 bases between them. This CDR3 is built from 11 residues. The CDR3 sequence: CASSLAREQYF. The CDR3 bases are TGTGCCAGCAGTTTAGCCCGCGAGCAGTACTTC.

The chain couples TRBV28 to TRBJ2-7; TRBD1 aligns across 9 bases. The CDR3 has 14 amino acids. J was trimmed by 2 bases and V by 2 bases; bases with no gene match: 1. CDR1 and CDR2 (germline): MDHEN, SYDVKM. Here the CDR3 reads CASSLRQGAYEQYF. As DNA, the CDR3 is TGTGCCAGCAGTTTAAGACAGGGGGCCTACGAGCAGTACTTC.

V and J are TRBV7-8 and TRBJ1-2; 8 bases map to TRBD1. Unmatched junction bases numbered 15, after V lost 5 bases and J lost 4 bases. Germline V gene sequence: CDR1 SGHVS, CDR2 FQNEAQ. The CDR3 consists of 17 residues. CDR3 loop: CASSPGTGAELFYGYTF. For the CDR3, the DNA is TGTGCCAGCAGCCCAGGGACAGGTGCCGAACTTTTCTATGGCTACACCTTC.

The V gene is TRBV6-6, the J gene TRBJ2-1; D remains unclear. Between the trimmed V and J ends, which lost 5 bases and 0 bases, there was a span of 14 bases. Germline V gene lookup returns CDR1 MNHNY and CDR2 SVGAGI (reference sequence). The CDR3 contains 16 residues. CDR3: CASSPPRYSSYNEQFF. The CDR3 region has the DNA TGTGCCAGCAGTCCCCCTCGGTACAGCTCCTACAATGAGCAGTTCTTC.